The sequence of this T cell receptor (beta chain) was determined in a study of CD8+ T cells in alopecia areata. The study, taken as a whole, reports: Among the top 100, expanded CD8+ clones were significantly decreased by tofacitinib, as was scalp clonality. Numerous expanded lesional clones remained in scalp and blood during tofacitinib.

A word on this clone: Its antigen is undetermined.

The CDR3 has 11 amino acids. Germline V gene data show CDR1 as MNHNY and CDR2 as SVGAGI (reference sequence). Deletions cut 5 bases from V and 8 bases from J, with 9 bases between. Sequencing used cDNA as its template, made by extracting RNA and reverse transcribing it. TCRdb keeps only in-frame clones here, not all; method: immunoSEQ multiplex PCR. The sample has tens of thousands of clones, 29% seen once. The treatment is: oral pan-JAK inhibitor, 5-10 mg twice daily. This specimen was CD8+ T cells sorted from blood, taken at week 4, from a patient treated with tofacitinib. This TCR was recovered from a human donor with alopecia areata. The chain combines TRBV6-6 with TRBJ2-5; the D is unclear. The CDR3 is CASSDRFTQYF. In nucleotides, the CDR3 is TGTGCCAGCAGTGACCGTTTTACCCAGTACTTC.